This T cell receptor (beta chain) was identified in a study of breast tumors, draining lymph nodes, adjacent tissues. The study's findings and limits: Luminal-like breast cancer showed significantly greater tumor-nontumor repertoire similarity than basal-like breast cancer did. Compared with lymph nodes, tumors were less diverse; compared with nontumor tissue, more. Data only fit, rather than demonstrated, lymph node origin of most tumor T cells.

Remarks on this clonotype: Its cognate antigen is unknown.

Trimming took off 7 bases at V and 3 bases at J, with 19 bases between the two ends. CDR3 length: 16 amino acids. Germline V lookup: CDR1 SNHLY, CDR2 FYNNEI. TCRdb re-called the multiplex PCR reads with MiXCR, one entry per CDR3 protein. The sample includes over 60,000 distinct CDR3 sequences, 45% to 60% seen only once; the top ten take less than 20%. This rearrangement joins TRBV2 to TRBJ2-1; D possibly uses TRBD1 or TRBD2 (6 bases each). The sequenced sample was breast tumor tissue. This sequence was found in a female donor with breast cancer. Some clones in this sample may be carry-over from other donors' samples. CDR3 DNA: TGTGCCAGCATGGCTGGGCTAGGGGGGAGCTACAATGAGCAGTTCTTC. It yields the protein CASMAGLGGSYNEQFF.